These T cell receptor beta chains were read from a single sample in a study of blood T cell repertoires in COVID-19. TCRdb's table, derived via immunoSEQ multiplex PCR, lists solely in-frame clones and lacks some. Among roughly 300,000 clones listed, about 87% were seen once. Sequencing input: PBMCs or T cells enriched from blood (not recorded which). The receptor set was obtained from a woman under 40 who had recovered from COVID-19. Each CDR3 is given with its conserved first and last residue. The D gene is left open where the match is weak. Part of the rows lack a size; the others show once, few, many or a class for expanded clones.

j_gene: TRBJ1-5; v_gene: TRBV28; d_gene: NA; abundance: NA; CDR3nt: TGTGCCAGCAGTTTATACAGGGTTTTAGATCAGCCCCAGCATTTT; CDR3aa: CASSLYRVLDQPQHF
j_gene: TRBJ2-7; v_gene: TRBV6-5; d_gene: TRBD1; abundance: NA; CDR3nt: TGTGCCAGCAGGGTAGAGGGACAGAGCTACGAGCAGTACTTC; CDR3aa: CASRVEGQSYEQYF
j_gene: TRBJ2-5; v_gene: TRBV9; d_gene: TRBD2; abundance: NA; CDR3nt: TGTGCCAGCAGCGTAGGGGGAGCGGGGGGAGGTCGGGAGACCCAGTACTTC; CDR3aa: CASSVGGAGGGRETQYF
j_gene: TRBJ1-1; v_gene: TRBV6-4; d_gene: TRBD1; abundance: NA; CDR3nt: TGTGCCAGCAGTCCGGGACAGGCGACTGAAGCTTTCTTT; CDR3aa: CASSPGQATEAFF
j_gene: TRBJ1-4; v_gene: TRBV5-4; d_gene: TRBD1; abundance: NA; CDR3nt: TGTGCCAGCAGCCAACAGGGGACCCATCTGAAACTGTTTTTT; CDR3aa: CASSQQGTHLKLFF
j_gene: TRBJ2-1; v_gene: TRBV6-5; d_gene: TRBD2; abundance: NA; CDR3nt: TGTGCCAGCAGGGTACAAGCGGGGGGGCACAATGAGCAGTTCTTC; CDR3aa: CASRVQAGGHNEQFF
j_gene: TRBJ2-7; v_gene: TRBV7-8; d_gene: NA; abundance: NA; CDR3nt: TGTGCCAGCAGCCGCCTAGTGACGTCGGTCGAGCAGTACTTC; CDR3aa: CASSRLVTSVEQYF
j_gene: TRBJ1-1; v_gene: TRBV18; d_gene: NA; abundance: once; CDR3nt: TGTGCCAGCTCACCATTTTCGGGGGTGAACACTGAAGCTTTCTTT; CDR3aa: CASSPFSGVNTEAFF
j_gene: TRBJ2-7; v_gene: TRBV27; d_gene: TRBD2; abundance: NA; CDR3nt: TGTGCCAGCAGTTTAACTCTCGGGACTAGCCCCCGCGAGCAGTACTTC; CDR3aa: CASSLTLGTSPREQYF
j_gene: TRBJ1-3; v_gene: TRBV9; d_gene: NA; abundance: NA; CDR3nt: TGTGCCAGCAGCGTAGCTGGGCAGGGGAGCGGAAACACCATATATTTT; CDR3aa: CASSVAGQGSGNTIYF
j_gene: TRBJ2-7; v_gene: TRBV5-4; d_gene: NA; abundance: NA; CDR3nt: TGTGCCAGCAGCTTGGCAGGGGTCACCCTGGGGCAGTACTTC; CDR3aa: CASSLAGVTLGQYF
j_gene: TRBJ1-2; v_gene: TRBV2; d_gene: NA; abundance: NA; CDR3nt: TGTGCCAGTGGACAGAACTATGGCTACACCTTC; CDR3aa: CASGQNYGYTF
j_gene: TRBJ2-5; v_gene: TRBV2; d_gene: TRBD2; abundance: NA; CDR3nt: TGTGCCAGCGGCCCCGGGACTAGCGGGGGGGAGACCCAGTACTTC; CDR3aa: CASGPGTSGGETQYF